These 22 T cell receptor beta chains came from one sample sequenced in a study of cytomegalovirus exposure and HLA in healthy donors. PCR used 60 Vbeta primers and 13 Jbeta primers. The data were produced by immunoSEQ multiplex PCR, yet TCRdb's version contains in-frame clones alone and is incomplete. The repertoire holds 150,000 to 250,000 clones, with about four fifths as singletons. The sequenced sample consisted of PBMCs. These receptors were collected from a girl under 18 in good health and CMV-seropositive.

This clone was detected only once. The V call is TRBV27, the J call TRBJ1-1; maybe TRBD1 (6 bases). Per germline, CDR1 MNHEY and CDR2 SMNVEV (reference sequence). Trimming left V 6 bases short and J 0 bases short, with 14 bases between. The CDR3 covers 15 residues. Here the CDR3 DNA reads TGTGCCAGCAGCCCCTACAGGGTTATGAACACTGAAGCTTTCTTT. This translates into CASSPYRVMNTEAFF.

The chain recombines TRBV19 with TRBJ2-5, with a weak D call TRBD1 (6 bases). Germline V gene lookup returns CDR1 LNHDA and CDR2 SQIVND (reference sequence). Deletions cut 3 bases from V and 4 bases from J, with 15 bases between. There are 15 residues in the CDR3. CDR3 nucleotide sequence: TGTGCCAGTAGTATTCTTGGGGGCTTTCGAGAGACCCAGTACTTC. This codes for CASSILGGFRETQYF.

CDR3 nucleotide sequence: TGTGCCAGCAGCCCCACCGGAACCTGGACAGGGGGCACTGAAGCTTTCTTT. Translated, it gives CASSPTGTWTGGTEAFF. The V call is TRBV7-9, the J call TRBJ1-1; 10 positions agree with TRBD1. The CDR3 length is 17 residues. Germline V gene lookup returns CDR1 SEHNR and CDR2 FQNEAQ (reference sequence). J was trimmed by 4 bases and V by 5 bases; bases with no gene match: 13.

This clone has just one count. This chain's CDR3 is CASSLTTGGFTEAFF. CDR3 in DNA: TGCGCCAGCAGCCTAACGACAGGGGGCTTCACTGAAGCTTTCTTT. V usage is TRBV5-1 and J usage is TRBJ1-1, with 10 nucleotides matching TRBD1. Germline CDR1 is SGHRS and CDR2 is YFSETQ. The V gene end was trimmed by 4 bases and the J gene end by 4 bases; junction bases not matched to a gene: 7. This CDR3 comprises 15 residues.

The genes are TRBV4-2 and TRBJ2-3, with 8 nucleotides matching TRBD2. Unmatched junction bases numbered 13, after V lost 0 bases and J lost 2 bases. Germline CDR1 LGHNA, CDR2 YNFKEQ. This CDR3 region has 19 residues. For the CDR3, the DNA is TGTGCCAGCAGCCAAGAGCCGGCTGCGGGGGGCCTCACCACAGATACGCAGTATTTT. It encodes CASSQEPAAGGLTTDTQYF.

V and J are TRBV15 and TRBJ1-2; D is ambiguous. Trimming took 3 bases from V and 8 from J, leaving 22 bases between them. Germline V gives CDR1 LNHNV, CDR2 YYDKDF (reference sequence). The CDR3 totals 16 residues. Here the CDR3 reads CATSRPSEDWSSGYTF. The CDR3 DNA reads TGTGCCACCAGCAGGCCCTCGGAGGACTGGAGTTCGGGCTACACCTTC.

The rearrangement uses TRBV6-1 and TRBJ2-7; TRBD2 might be the D (5 bases). The germline V gene has CDR1 MNHNS and CDR2 SASEGT. CDR3 length equals 12 residues. V was clipped by 7 bases and J by 6 bases, with 13 bases between them. This CDR3 reads CASTGSLAEQYF. DNA for the CDR3: TGTGCCAGCACGGGAAGTCTGGCCGAGCAGTACTTC.

The chain carries TRBV19 and TRBJ2-1; tentatively, D is TRBD1 (6 bases). Trimming stripped 6 bases from V and 0 bases from J, with 9 bases between. The germline V gene has CDR1 LNHDA and CDR2 SQIVND (reference sequence). This CDR3 comprises 14 residues. In nucleotides, the CDR3 is TGTGCCAGTAGCCAGGGGAGCTCCTACAATGAGCAGTTCTTC. Protein product: CASSQGSSYNEQFF.

The chain couples TRBV27 to TRBJ2-5; no clear D gene. This CDR3 has 11 residues. Germline CDR1 is MNHEY and CDR2 is SMNVEV (reference sequence). Trimming removed 6 bases from V and 4 bases from J, with 6 bases in between. In DNA form, the CDR3 reads TGTGCCAGCAGCTCTCGAGAGACCCAGTACTTC. Its translation: CASSSRETQYF.

In this sample, this clone turned up a few times. The chain uses TRBV6-1 and TRBJ2-5; 9 bases agree with TRBD1. The CDR3 spans 14 residues. The germline V gene encodes CDR1 MNHNS and CDR2 SASEGT. Losses at the gene ends were 6 bases for V and 4 bases for J; bases not matched to a gene: 6. The CDR3 protein is CASSPTGGSETQYF. The CDR3 nucleotides are TGTGCCAGCAGCCCGACAGGGGGGTCAGAGACCCAGTACTTC.

There are a few counts of this clone. This chain joins TRBV30 and TRBJ2-3; 7 bases agree with TRBD1. This CDR3 has 12 residues. V was clipped by 2 bases and J by 9 bases; unmatched bases: 5. Looked up from germline, CDR1 is GTSNPN and CDR2 is SVGIG (reference sequence). The CDR3 nucleotides read TGTGCCTGGAGTACACGACAGGGAACGCAGTATTTT. As protein: CAWSTRQGTQYF.

This clone was picked up one time. J is TRBJ1-1 and V is TRBV21-1; the DNA was not used to check the table's D call, TRBD1. TRBV21-1 is designated a pseudogene. This CDR3 region has 14 residues. Written as DNA, the CDR3 is TGTGCCAGCAGCACGGACAAGGAGAACACTGAAGCTTTCTTT. This translates into CASSTDKENTEAFF.

The rearrangement links TRBV4-3 to TRBJ2-7; the D gene is possibly TRBD2 (6 bases). V was trimmed by 0 bases and J by 0 bases, leaving 12 bases between them. The V gene's germline CDR1 is LGHNA and CDR2 YSLEER. CDR3 length: 16 residues. CDR3 in DNA: TGCGCCAGCAGCCAAGAGTGGGCGGGGAGCTCCTACGAGCAGTACTTC. Residues: CASSQEWAGSSYEQYF.

V is TRBV21-1 and J is TRBJ1-2. TRBV21-1 is shown as a pseudogene. This CDR3 contains 16 residues. The CDR3 reads CASSKAMREGYHGYTF. CDR3 nucleotides: TGTGCCAGCAGCAAAGCGATGAGGGAGGGGTACCATGGCTACACCTTC.

For the CDR3, the DNA is TGTGCCAGCAGCTCTCTCAGAGACACAACCTACGAGCAGTACTTC. It is translated as CASSSLRDTTYEQYF. V gene TRBV11-2 combines with J gene TRBJ2-7; D is unclear. Germline V gives CDR1 SGHAT, CDR2 FQNNGV. This CDR3 spans 15 amino acids. Trimming removed 4 bases at V and 2 bases at J, with 15 bases between.

The rearrangement joins TRBV7-2 to TRBJ1-2; D call uncertain. CDR1 and CDR2 from the germline V gene are SGHTA and FQGNSA. The ends were cut back, 4 bases at V and 4 bases at J, with 19 bases in the middle. The CDR3 is 16 amino acids. CDR3 in DNA: TGTGCCAGCAGCTCTTCAAGCCTAGCCAGCCTCTATGGCTACACCTTC. Translating it yields CASSSSSLASLYGYTF.

This clone was counted between two and nine times. The CDR3 loop is CASSPKEGIYGYTF. As DNA, the CDR3 is TGTGCCAGCTCACCAAAGGAGGGGATCTATGGCTACACCTTC. V gene TRBV18 combines with J gene TRBJ1-2; weak D call: TRBD1 (5 bases). This CDR3 is 14 amino acids long. The V end lost 2 bases, the J end lost 4 bases, and 11 bases lay between the germline ends. The V gene's germline CDR1 is KGHSH and CDR2 LQKENI.

This clone was observed once. The DNA for the CDR3 is TGTGCCAGCAGCTTGCTTAGCGGGGGGGGCACAGATACGCAGTATTTT. Amino acid sequence: CASSLLSGGGTDTQYF. This chain links TRBV11-3 with TRBJ2-3; 11 positions agree with TRBD2. J gave up 1 base and V 3 bases, and 3 bases lay outside the gene matches. CDR1 and CDR2 (germline): SGHNT, YENEEA. This CDR3 spans 16 amino acids.

The chain has TRBV2 and TRBJ1-4; 8 bases fit TRBD1. This CDR3 comprises 15 residues. J lost 8 bases, V lost 8 bases, and 13 bases had no gene match. CDR1 and CDR2 from the germline V gene are SNHLY and FYNNEI. The CDR3 sequence is CASHPQGVEREKLFF. Here the CDR3 DNA reads TGTGCCAGCCACCCACAGGGGGTGGAGCGCGAAAAACTGTTTTTT.

The rearrangement uses TRBV4-2 and TRBJ2-7, with 9 bases lining up with TRBD2. The CDR3 length is 16 residues. Per the germline V gene, CDR1 is LGHNA and CDR2 is YNFKEQ. V was pared by 4 bases and J by 1 base, with 8 bases of the junction left unmatched. As DNA, the CDR3 is TGTGCCAGCAGCCTGCTCCCGGGACTAGCATCCTACGAGCAGTACTTC. Amino acids: CASSLLPGLASYEQYF.

The J gene is TRBJ1-6, the V gene TRBV6-1; a possible D gene is TRBD1 (6 bases). V dropped 3 bases and J dropped 14 bases, with 11 bases sitting between them. Germline CDR1 and CDR2: MNHNS and SASEGT. This CDR3 region has 12 residues. The chain's CDR3 is CASSDHRATLHF. CDR3 bases: TGTGCCAGCAGTGATCACAGGGCAACCCTCCACTTT.

The V call is TRBV6-6, the J call TRBJ2-4; 8 nucleotides line up with TRBD1. V trimming: 5 bases; J trimming: 0 bases; junction bases outside the gene matches: 3. The CDR3 extends over 15 amino acids. Germline V gene data show CDR1 as MNHNY and CDR2 as SVGAGI (reference sequence). The CDR3 region has the DNA TGTGCCAGCAGTACAGGGGGGCTAGCCAAAAACATTCAGTACTTC. This sequence encodes CASSTGGLAKNIQYF.